The 22 T cell receptor beta chains below come from one sample, sequenced in a study of control samples from healthy donors and cancer patients. Generated by immunoSEQ multiplex PCR, the TCRdb table keeps only in-frame clones and is missing some. The sample contains around 250,000 clones, more than 65% of which appear only once. The sequencing sample was made of PBMCs. The receptors derive from a woman aged 55-75 years with lung cancer.

There are a few counts of this clone. The V gene is TRBV29-1, the J gene TRBJ1-6; 7 bases agree with TRBD1. V gave up 1 base and J gave up 10 bases; unmatched junction bases: 4. The CDR3 has 13 amino acids. Germline lookup yields CDR1 SQVTM and CDR2 ANQGSEA. CDR3 DNA sequence: TGCAGCGTTGAAGTGGAAGGGGGCTCACCCCTCCACTTT. It codes for CSVEVEGGSPLHF.

V gene TRBV6-6 combines with J gene TRBJ2-3; maybe TRBD2 (6 bases). Trimming shortened V by 7 bases and J by 7 bases, and 15 bases separated the two germline ends. This CDR3 is 13 amino acids long. Germline-derived CDR1 and CDR2 are MNHNY and SVGAGI (reference sequence). CDR3 sequence: CASIPSGENTQYF. CDR3 DNA sequence: TGTGCCAGCATACCTTCGGGGGAGAATACGCAGTATTTT.

The chain joins TRBV4-1 to TRBJ2-5; 8 nucleotides align to TRBD1. The length of the CDR3 is 16 residues. V shed 0 bases and J 5 bases; nucleotides not matched to a gene: 8. Germline V gene data show CDR1 as MGHRA and CDR2 as YSYEKL. The CDR3 here is CASSQEDRGGLETQYF. The CDR3 DNA sequence: TGCGCCAGCAGCCAAGAAGACAGGGGAGGTCTGGAGACCCAGTACTTC.

This clone was recorded a few times. This chain uses TRBV4-1 with TRBJ1-2; D might be TRBD1 (5 bases). The germline V gene has CDR1 MGHRA and CDR2 YSYEKL. This CDR3 comprises 17 residues. V lost 2 bases and J 5 bases, leaving 21 bases between the germline ends. The CDR3 bases are TGCGCCAGCAGCCAACACACCCGGGGTGGGGGGAGGTATGGCTACACCTTC. Its translation: CASSQHTRGGGRYGYTF.

The chain couples TRBV6-4 to TRBJ1-1, with D uncertain. Trimming stripped 6 bases from V and 8 bases from J, with 16 bases between. Germline CDR1 and CDR2: MRHNA and SNTAGT. This CDR3 has 13 residues. CDR3 DNA: TGTGCCAGCAGACCGGGCAACGGACGGGAAGCTTTCTTT. Translating gives CASRPGNGREAFF.

The chain has TRBV5-1 and TRBJ2-1; D might be TRBD1 (6 bases). Trimming took 3 bases from V and 5 from J, leaving 15 bases between them. This CDR3 is 15 amino acids long. Germline CDR1 is SGHRS and CDR2 is YFSETQ. The CDR3 is CASSYPVNRDNEQFF. CDR3 DNA sequence: TGCGCCAGCAGCTACCCTGTCAACAGGGACAATGAGCAGTTCTTC.

This rearrangement joins TRBV4-2 to TRBJ1-1, with D tentatively TRBD1 (6 bases). The V gene's germline CDR1 is LGHNA and CDR2 YNFKEQ. Trimming removed 3 bases from V and 1 base from J, with 9 bases in between. This CDR3 contains 14 residues. The CDR3 loop reads CASSQDRRNTEAFF. The CDR3 DNA reads as TGTGCCAGCAGCCAGGACAGACGGAACACTGAAGCTTTCTTT.

V and J are TRBV27 and TRBJ2-5; D uncertain. Germline V lookup: CDR1 MNHEY, CDR2 SMNVEV (reference sequence). The V and J ends lost 4 bases and 0 bases respectively, with 6 bases between them. The CDR3 has 13 residues. The DNA of the CDR3 is TGTGCCAGCAGTTACGACTACCAAGAGACCCAGTACTTC. This sequence encodes CASSYDYQETQYF.

V is TRBV6-5 and J is TRBJ1-2, with no clear D. The V and J ends lost 4 bases and 7 bases respectively, with 7 bases between them. This CDR3 comprises 11 residues. Germline V gives CDR1 MNHEY, CDR2 SVGAGI. DNA for the CDR3: TGTGCCAGCAGTTCCCTCCGTGGCTACACCTTC. This encodes CASSSLRGYTF.

The chain combines TRBV5-4 with TRBJ2-7; TRBD2 aligns across 13 bases. In germline, CDR1 is SGHNT, CDR2 YYREEE (reference sequence). Trimming cost V 4 bases and J 5 bases; bases outside gene matches: 3. The CDR3 loop spans 14 amino acids. The chain's CDR3 is CASSVGLAGNEQYF. For the CDR3, the DNA is TGTGCCAGCAGCGTGGGACTAGCGGGAAACGAGCAGTACTTC.

This clone was seen once. The genes are TRBV18 and TRBJ1-5; D is unclear. This CDR3 region has 14 residues. Per the germline V gene, CDR1 is KGHSH and CDR2 is LQKENI. The V end was cut by 1 base, the J end by 1 base, with 5 bases between. The CDR3 loop is CASSPRASNQPQHF. In DNA, the CDR3 is TGTGCCAGCTCACCACGGGCAAGCAATCAGCCCCAGCATTTT.

The chain combines TRBV9 with TRBJ2-7; 9 nucleotides align to TRBD1. Per the germline V gene, CDR1 is SGDLS and CDR2 is YYNGEE. The CDR3 runs to 13 residues. J was trimmed by 6 bases and V by 0 bases; bases with no gene match: 1. This chain's CDR3 is CASSVGTGVEQYF. Here the CDR3 DNA reads TGTGCCAGCAGCGTAGGGACAGGGGTCGAGCAGTACTTC.

The J gene is TRBJ2-5, the V gene TRBV10-3; D gene ambiguous. This CDR3 has 15 amino acids. V was cut by 0 bases and J by 0 bases, with 8 bases left in between. Per germline, CDR1 ENHRY and CDR2 SYGVKD. The CDR3 DNA is TGTGCCATCAGTGAGTCCACACAGAACCAAGAGACCCAGTACTTC. This gives the protein CAISESTQNQETQYF.

J is TRBJ2-1 and V is TRBV5-4; 8 bases align to TRBD2. Germline CDR1 and CDR2: SGHNT and YYREEE (reference sequence). J was trimmed by 3 bases and V by 0 bases; bases with no gene match: 2. The CDR3 consists of 15 residues. The CDR3 region is CASSLVSGVYNEQFF. The CDR3 DNA follows: TGTGCCAGCAGCTTGGTTAGCGGGGTCTACAATGAGCAGTTCTTC.

The rearrangement joins TRBV7-2 to TRBJ2-7; no clear D. With 2 bases removed from V and 1 base from J, the gap between germline ends came to 9 bases. The CDR3 totals 14 residues. CDR1 is SGHTA and CDR2 is FQGNSA in the germline V gene. The CDR3 loop reads CASSLSLSSYEQYF. The CDR3 DNA is TGTGCCAGCAGCTTAAGCTTGAGTTCCTACGAGCAGTACTTC.

The rearrangement links TRBV14 to TRBJ2-3, with 9 bases identical to TRBD1. J lost 6 bases, V lost 4 bases, and 5 bases had no gene match. The CDR3 is 14 amino acids. CDR1 is SGHDN, CDR2 FVKESK, per germline. The CDR3 bases are TGTGCCAGCAGCCTTTACAGGGGGCGTGATACGCAGTATTTT. Amino acids: CASSLYRGRDTQYF.

As for this clone: Other DNA variants within this sample encode the same CDR3. The rearrangement uses TRBV5-1 and TRBJ2-2; D perhaps matches TRBD1 (5 bases). CDR3 length: 13 amino acids. The germline CDR1 and CDR2 sequences are SGHRS and YFSETQ. V was pared by 0 bases and J by 6 bases, with 6 bases between. The CDR3 loop is CASSLEGAGELFF. The CDR3 region has the DNA TGCGCCAGCAGCTTGGAAGGGGCCGGGGAGCTGTTTTTT.

The V call is TRBV15, the J call TRBJ2-7; D may match TRBD1 or TRBD2 (5 bases each). V was clipped by 3 bases and J by 2 bases, with 11 bases between them. Germline lookup yields CDR1 LNHNV and CDR2 YYDKDF (reference sequence). This CDR3 comprises 14 residues. The CDR3 coding sequence is TGTGCCACCAGCAGGGGGCCCGGGGCCTACGAGCAGTACTTC. Amino acid sequence: CATSRGPGAYEQYF. Based on the CDR3 plus reference TRBV15 and TRBJ2-7, the full variable domain is DAMVIQNPRYQVTQFGKPVTLSCSQTLNHNVMYWYQQKSSQAPKLLFHYYDKDFNNEADTPDNFQSRRPNTSFCFLDIRSPGLGDTAMYLCATSRGPGAYEQYFGPGTRLTVT.

This clone has only a few counts. The chain is built from TRBV6-5 and TRBJ1-5; D might be TRBD1 (6 bases). The CDR3 consists of 14 residues. V was shortened by 4 bases and J by 3 bases, with 10 bases between the two germline ends. The germline gives CDR1 MNHEY, CDR2 SVGAGI. Written as DNA, the CDR3 is TGTGCCAGCAGTTCAAACAGGGCCAATCAGCCCCAGCATTTT. Translating gives CASSSNRANQPQHF.

The chain combines TRBV6-5 with TRBJ1-1, with 11 bases matching TRBD1. With 10 bases clipped from V and 4 bases from J, the junction kept 2 bases outside the gene matches. The CDR3 has 12 amino acids. Germline V gives CDR1 MNHEY, CDR2 SVGAGI. CDR3 bases: TGTGCCATCGGACAGGGGGCCACTGAAGCTTTCTTT. This encodes CAIGQGATEAFF.

This rearrangement joins TRBV9 to TRBJ1-3; D is ambiguous. The V end lost 4 bases, the J end lost 2 bases, and 10 bases lay between the germline ends. The CDR3 is 14 residues long. Germline V lookup: CDR1 SGDLS, CDR2 YYNGEE. CDR3 coding DNA: TGTGCCAGCAGCCCCCCAGTGGCTGGAAACACCATATATTTT. Its protein is CASSPPVAGNTIYF. The full variable domain, completed using reference TRBV9 and TRBJ1-3, is DSGVTQTPKHLITATGQRVTLRCSPRSGDLSVYWYQQSLDQGLQFLIQYYNGEERAKGNILERFSAQQFPDLHSELNLSSLELGDSALYFCASSPPVAGNTIYFGEGSWLTVV.

This clone was seen more than once but under ten times. J is TRBJ2-7 and V is TRBV4-1; 7 bases are a match to TRBD2. CDR1 is MGHRA, CDR2 YSYEKL, per germline. Losses at the gene ends were 3 bases for V and 4 bases for J; bases not matched to a gene: 9. The CDR3 extends over 15 amino acids. In DNA form, the CDR3 reads TGCGCCAGCAGCCACCAGGAGCGGGGTTCGTACGAGCAGTACTTC. Amino acid sequence: CASSHQERGSYEQYF.